These 27 T cell receptor beta chains came from one sample sequenced in a study of response to subunit inactivated influenza vaccine. TCRdb recomputed calls from the RT-PCR reads with MiXCR, one row per CDR3 protein. Seen here are 500,000 to 600,000 distinct CDR3 sequences, around 11% observed once, and the top ten hold roughly 9.6%. Another study also made use of these data, one on T cells expressing NK-cell markers. That work adds: What made the TCR beta cDNA was 5'RACE template switching with UMIs.

The source was PBMCs from blood, collected on the day of vaccination. The receptors come from a man aged 45 to 65 who received an inactivated influenza vaccine.

This clonotype has only a few counts. The chain is built from TRBV28 and TRBJ2-7; D may be TRBD1 (6 bases). The ends were cut back, 4 bases at V and 3 bases at J, with 19 bases in the middle. The CDR3 loop spans 16 amino acids. CDR1 MDHEN and CDR2 SYDVKM come from the germline V gene. The CDR3 loop is CASSSRWDTLFYEQYF. The CDR3 DNA follows: TGTGCCAGCAGTTCCCGTTGGGACACCCTTTTCTACGAGCAGTACTTC. Complete variable domain (other parts from reference TRBV28 and TRBJ2-7): DVKVTQSSRYLVKRTGEKVFLECVQDMDHENMFWYRQDPGLGLRLIYFSYDVKMKEKGDIPEGYSVSREKKERFSLILESASTNQTSMYLCASSSRWDTLFYEQYFGPGTRLTVT.

The V gene is TRBV4-1, the J gene TRBJ1-6; D unclear. V shed 0 bases and J shed 11 bases, with 8 bases lying between them. CDR3 size: 13 residues. Looked up from germline, CDR1 is MGHRA and CDR2 is YSYEKL. The CDR3 spells CASSQDDRTPLHF. The CDR3 coding sequence is TGCGCCAGCAGCCAAGACGACCGGACACCCCTCCACTTT.

This clonotype was observed a few times. The chain employs TRBV12-3 or TRBV12-4 and TRBJ2-2; D call uncertain. V was trimmed by 3 bases and J by 4 bases, leaving 12 bases between them. The CDR3 is 15 amino acids. CDR3 loop: CASSFDRAPTGELFF. The CDR3 coding sequence is TGTGCCAGCAGTTTTGACCGGGCCCCCACCGGGGAGCTGTTTTTT.

This chain uses TRBV7-9 with TRBJ1-4, with D unresolved. Trimming cost V 1 base and J 7 bases, with 7 bases left between them. Germline loops: CDR1 SEHNR, CDR2 FQNEAQ (reference sequence). This CDR3 spans 13 amino acids. For the CDR3, the DNA is TGTGCCAGCAGCTTAGTGGCAGGTGAAAAACTGTTTTTT. Translation: CASSLVAGEKLFF.

Ten or more counts support this clonotype. The genes are TRBV18 and TRBJ1-1; D is unresolved. The germline V gene has CDR1 KGHSH and CDR2 LQKENI. The CDR3 spans 13 residues. Trimming pared 8 bases from V and 1 base from J, leaving 11 bases between. CDR3: CASSPAGNTEAFF. CDR3 nucleotide sequence: TGTGCCAGCAGCCCCGCAGGGAACACTGAAGCTTTCTTT.

CDR3 sequence (DNA): TGTGCCAGCTCATTCCAGGGGGTAGACCAAGAGACCCAGTACTTC. It codes for CASSFQGVDQETQYF. The chain has TRBV18 and TRBJ2-5, with 7 bases that match TRBD1. Germline CDR1 reads KGHSH; CDR2 reads LQKENI. The V and J ends lost 5 bases and 0 bases, in that order; junction bases with no gene match: 6. The CDR3 sequence is 15 residues long.

The table lists this clonotype with many counts. The V gene is TRBV5-5, the J gene TRBJ1-6; D gene unclear. Germline lookup yields CDR1 SGHKS and CDR2 YYEKEE (reference sequence). The CDR3 runs to 14 residues. Trimming removed 3 bases at V and 10 bases at J, with 14 bases between. The CDR3 coding sequence is TGTGCCAGCAGCTCCGGATCGGCGAACTCACCCCTCCACTTT. Translation gives CASSSGSANSPLHF.

The rearrangement uses TRBV12-3 or TRBV12-4 and TRBJ1-2; possible D gene TRBD1, 6 bases. The CDR3 sequence is 15 residues long. V gave up 1 base and J gave up 5 bases, with 14 bases separating them. As DNA, the CDR3 is TGTGCCAGCAGTTTAGGAATAGGGGGGGGATATGGCTACACCTTC. It is translated as CASSLGIGGGYGYTF.

The CDR3 region has the DNA TGCGCCAGCAGCACGACAGGGTCAGGAGAGACCCAGTACTTC. Translated, it gives CASSTTGSGETQYF. The V and J genes are TRBV5-1 and TRBJ2-5, with 7 positions matching TRBD1. Germline-derived CDR1 and CDR2 are SGHRS and YFSETQ. This CDR3 contains 14 residues. Trimming removed 4 bases from V and 4 bases from J; junction bases left unmatched: 7.

The rearrangement joins TRBV9 to TRBJ2-2, with D tentatively TRBD1 or TRBD2 (5 bases each). This CDR3 contains 15 residues. Germline CDR1 SGDLS, CDR2 YYNGEE. V lost 0 bases and J lost 4, with 10 bases in between. CDR3 sequence reads: CASSVGGAFTGELFF. CDR3 DNA: TGTGCCAGCAGCGTAGGAGGGGCCTTCACCGGGGAGCTGTTTTTT.

This clonotype has a handful of counts. The chain employs TRBV6-5 and TRBJ2-7; D gene uncertain. The ends were cut back, 4 bases at V and 0 bases at J, with 16 bases in the middle. This CDR3 comprises 16 residues. Looked up from germline, CDR1 is MNHEY and CDR2 is SVGAGI. The DNA of the CDR3 is TGTGCCAGCAGTTCCCCTGGGCAGATAACCTCCTACGAGCAGTACTTC. It is translated as CASSSPGQITSYEQYF.

The rearrangement joins TRBV4-3 to TRBJ2-1, with D maybe TRBD1 (6 bases). The germline V gene has CDR1 LGHNA and CDR2 YSLEER. The CDR3 is 15 residues long. V was trimmed by 4 bases and J by 4 bases, leaving 14 bases between them. The CDR3 DNA reads as TGCGCCAGCAGCCTCGAGACAGGCAGATACAATGAGCAGTTCTTC. Its translation: CASSLETGRYNEQFF.

V and J are TRBV7-9 and TRBJ2-2; D is ambiguous. Deletions cut 2 bases from V and 7 bases from J, with 8 bases between. The CDR3 loop spans 13 amino acids. CDR1 and CDR2 from the germline V gene are SEHNR and FQNEAQ (reference sequence). The CDR3 DNA reads as TGTGCCAGCAGCTTACCCTCAATCGGGGAGCTGTTTTTT. Its translation: CASSLPSIGELFF.

The chain employs TRBV11-2 and TRBJ2-3; D call uncertain. Trimming stripped 11 bases from V and 0 bases from J, with 30 bases between. CDR3 length equals 19 residues. Germline values: CDR1 SGHAT, CDR2 FQNNGV. The CDR3 nucleotides read TGTGCCGCCCCTTTTCTGGGAAACATCATACGAACTAGCACAGATACGCAGTATTTT. Translating gives CAAPFLGNIIRTSTDTQYF.

The V gene is TRBV20-1, the J gene TRBJ2-7, with 10 bases aligning to TRBD1. V lost 3 bases and J lost 3; bases outside the gene matches: 5. CDR1 is DFQATT and CDR2 is SNEGSKA in the germline V gene (reference sequence). This CDR3 contains 14 residues. The CDR3 coding sequence is TGCAGTGCTAGGGTAGGACAGGGGGTCTACGAGCAGTACTTC. It encodes CSARVGQGVYEQYF.

This clonotype was counted between two and nine times. The rearrangement uses TRBV28 and TRBJ2-2; no firm D call. Looked up from germline, CDR1 is MDHEN and CDR2 is SYDVKM. There are 13 residues in the CDR3. Deletions cut 9 bases from V and 0 bases from J, with 8 bases between. The CDR3 sequence is CASTFANTGELFF. DNA for the CDR3: TGTGCCAGTACGTTTGCGAACACCGGGGAGCTGTTTTTT.

The V and J genes are TRBV5-1 and TRBJ2-2, with D maybe TRBD1 (6 bases). CDR1 SGHRS and CDR2 YFSETQ come from the germline V gene. The CDR3 runs 13 residues. The V end was cut by 0 bases, the J end by 15 bases, with 15 bases between. DNA for the CDR3: TGCGCCAGCAGCTTGGACGGACAGCTTGAAGTGTTTTTT. This translates into CASSLDGQLEVFF. Full variable domain (missing parts from reference TRBV5-1 and TRBJ2-2): KAGVTQTPRYLIKTRGQQVTLSCSPISGHRSVSWYQQTPGQGLQFLFEYFSETQRNKGNFPGRFSGRQFSNSRSEMNVSTLELGDSALYLCASSLDGQLEVFFGEGSRLTVL.

This clonotype has more than one count but fewer than ten. This chain connects TRBV7-8 to TRBJ1-5; D uncertain. From germline, CDR1 is SGHVS and CDR2 FQNEAQ. V was shortened by 6 bases and J by 3 bases, with 21 bases between the two germline ends. The CDR3 is 17 residues long. The CDR3 loop reads CASSPIRVPTHNQPQHF. CDR3 sequence (DNA): TGTGCCAGCAGTCCCATTAGGGTTCCAACCCACAATCAGCCCCAGCATTTT.

This sequence joins TRBV5-1 and TRBJ2-1; TRBD2 matches at 7 bases. The ends lost 3 bases at V and 2 bases at J; junction bases unmatched: 5. CDR1 is SGHRS, CDR2 YFSETQ, per germline. The CDR3 is 15 amino acids. The CDR3 reads CASSSGGGAYNEQFF. CDR3 in DNA: TGCGCCAGCAGCTCTGGCGGGGGAGCCTACAATGAGCAGTTCTTC.

This clonotype was counted only a few times. V usage is TRBV28 and J usage is TRBJ2-5; no firm D call. The CDR3 totals 13 residues. The V end lost 2 bases, the J end lost 4 bases, and 8 bases lay between the germline ends. CDR1 and CDR2 from the germline V gene are MDHEN and SYDVKM. CDR3 DNA sequence: TGTGCCAGCAGTTTAGGCCGACTAGAGACCCAGTACTTC. Translated: CASSLGRLETQYF.

This clonotype has a count of ten or more. The chain couples TRBV7-2 to TRBJ2-7, with TRBD2 matching 7 bases. The CDR3 length is 13 residues. The V segment lost 3 bases and the J segment 2 bases; nucleotides outside the gene matches: 1. Germline V CDR1 and CDR2: SGHTA, FQGNSA. CDR3 coding DNA: TGTGCCAGCAGCTTCGGACTAGCCTACGAGCAGTACTTC. Translated, it gives CASSFGLAYEQYF.

The chain combines TRBV12-3 or TRBV12-4 with TRBJ1-5; a weak D match, TRBD1 (5 bases). V was shortened by 4 bases and J by 5 bases, with 12 bases between the two germline ends. The CDR3 contains 14 residues. DNA for the CDR3: TGTGCCAGCAGTTCTACAGGCAATTATCAGCCCCAGCATTTT. It translates to CASSSTGNYQPQHF.

This sequence joins TRBV5-1 and TRBJ1-1, with D unresolved. The CDR3 is 14 amino acids. CDR1 is SGHRS and CDR2 is YFSETQ in the germline V gene. With 2 bases removed from V and 5 bases from J, the gap between germline ends came to 13 bases. The CDR3 here is CASSFGNLRTEAFF. The DNA of the CDR3 is TGCGCCAGCAGCTTTGGTAATCTGAGGACTGAAGCTTTCTTT.

The chain links TRBV6-1 to TRBJ1-5; D ambiguous. The CDR3 length is 14 residues. CDR1 and CDR2 from the germline V gene are MNHNS and SASEGT. V gave up 4 bases and J gave up 3 bases, with 10 bases separating them. CDR3 amino acids: CASSAETANQPQHF. The CDR3 DNA reads TGTGCCAGCAGTGCAGAGACGGCCAATCAGCCCCAGCATTTT.

The chain recombines TRBV7-8 with TRBJ2-7; a weak D match, TRBD2 (6 bases). CDR3 length: 15 residues. V lost 5 bases to trimming and J lost 7 bases, with 21 bases between them. Germline CDR1 and CDR2: SGHVS and FQNEAQ. This CDR3 reads CASSPPGISGGEQYF. The CDR3 coding sequence is TGTGCCAGCAGCCCCCCGGGGATTTCAGGAGGGGAGCAGTACTTC.

This clonotype appeared a few times. J is TRBJ1-5 and V is TRBV20-1; D might be TRBD1 (6 bases). The V gene lost 3 bases and the J gene lost 0 bases, with 12 bases spanning the gap. The CDR3 has 15 amino acids. CDR1 DFQATT and CDR2 SNEGSKA come from the germline V gene (reference sequence). The CDR3 DNA reads as TGCAGTGCTAGTGTGGGACACCTTAGCAATCAGCCCCAGCATTTT. Translation: CSASVGHLSNQPQHF.

The chain combines TRBV15 with TRBJ2-5; D possibly corresponds to TRBD1 (6 bases). The germline V and J ends were trimmed by 0 bases and 1 base, with 9 bases remaining between them. The CDR3 has 15 amino acids. Looked up from germline, CDR1 is LNHNV and CDR2 is YYDKDF (reference sequence). The CDR3 loop reads CATSREGRGQETQYF. The DNA for the CDR3 is TGTGCCACCAGCAGAGAGGGCAGGGGCCAAGAGACCCAGTACTTC.